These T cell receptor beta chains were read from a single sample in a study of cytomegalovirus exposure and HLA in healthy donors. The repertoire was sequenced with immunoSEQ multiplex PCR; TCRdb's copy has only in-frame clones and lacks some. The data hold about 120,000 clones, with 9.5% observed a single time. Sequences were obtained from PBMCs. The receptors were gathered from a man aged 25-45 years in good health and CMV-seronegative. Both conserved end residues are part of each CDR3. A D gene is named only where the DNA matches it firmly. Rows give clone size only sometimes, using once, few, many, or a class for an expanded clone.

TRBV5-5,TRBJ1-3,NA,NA,TGTGCCAGCAGCTTGGACAGCTACTCTGGAAACACCATATATTTT,CASSLDSYSGNTIYF
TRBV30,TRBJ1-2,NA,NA,TGTGCCTGGAGTGGTCAGGGGATCTATGGCTACACCTTC,CAWSGQGIYGYTF
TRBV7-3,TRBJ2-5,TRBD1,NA,TGTGCCAGCAGCCGGACAGGGGGGATCCAAGAGACCCAGTACTTC,CASSRTGGIQETQYF
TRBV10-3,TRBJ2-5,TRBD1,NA,TGTGCCATCAGTGCTACCGGGACAGGGGAACGGGAGACCCAGTACTTC,CAISATGTGERETQYF
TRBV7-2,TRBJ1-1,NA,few,TGTGCCAGCAGCTTTGGACAGCCGAACACTGAAGCTTTCTTT,CASSFGQPNTEAFF
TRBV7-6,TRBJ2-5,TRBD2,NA,TGTGCCAGCAGCGACCGGAGGCGGGCGGGGGATCAAGAGACCCAGTACTTC,CASSDRRRAGDQETQYF
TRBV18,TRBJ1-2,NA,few,TGTGCCAGCTCACCACCGGGGCTGGATGGCTACACCTTC,CASSPPGLDGYTF
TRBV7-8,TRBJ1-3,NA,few,TGTGCCAGCAGCTTAGGGCAGGCTCTCTCTGGAAACACCATATATTTT,CASSLGQALSGNTIYF
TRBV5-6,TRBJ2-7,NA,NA,TGTGCCAGCAGCTGGTACCTCGGGGAGCAGTACTTC,CASSWYLGEQYF
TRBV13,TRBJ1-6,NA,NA,TGTGCCAGCAGCCGGGACACCGGCTCCTATAATTCACCCCTCCACTTT,CASSRDTGSYNSPLHF
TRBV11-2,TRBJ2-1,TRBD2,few,TGTGCCAGCAGCTTCCTCTCCGGGACTAGCGGGGGATACAATGAGCAGTTCTTC,CASSFLSGTSGGYNEQFF
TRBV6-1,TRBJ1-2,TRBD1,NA,TGTGCCAGCACCGCCCTGACAGGGGGTTATGGCTACACCTTC,CASTALTGGYGYTF
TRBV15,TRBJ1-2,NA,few,TGTGCCACCAGCAGAGTGGGGCGGACAGAAGCCAACTATGGCTACACCTTC,CATSRVGRTEANYGYTF
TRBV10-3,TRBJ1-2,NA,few,TGTGCCATCAGTGCGACAGGAGCTAACTATGGCTACACCTTC,CAISATGANYGYTF
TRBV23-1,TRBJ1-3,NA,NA,TGCGCCAGCAGTCAATCTCTATGTGCCCCATCCTCTGGAAACACCATATATTTT,CASSQSLCAPSSGNTIYF
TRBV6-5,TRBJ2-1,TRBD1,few,TGTGCCAGCAGGCCGGACAGGACTTACAATGAGCAGTTCTTC,CASRPDRTYNEQFF
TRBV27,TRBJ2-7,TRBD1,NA,TGTGCCAGCAGTTCGCTATCGACAGGGCGGTACGAGCAGTACTTC,CASSSLSTGRYEQYF
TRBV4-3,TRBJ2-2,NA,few,TGCGCCAGCAGCCAAGGGAGCATGAACACCGGGGAGCTGTTTTTT,CASSQGSMNTGELFF
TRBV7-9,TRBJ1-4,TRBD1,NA,TGTGCCAGCAGCCCACTGACTCCGGGACAGCTTGCAACTAATGAAAAACTGTTTTTT,CASSPLTPGQLATNEKLFF
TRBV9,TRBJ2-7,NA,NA,TGTGCCAGCAGCGTATCGACAGGCTCCAAGCACGAGCAGTACTTC,CASSVSTGSKHEQYF
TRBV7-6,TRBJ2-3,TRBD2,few,TGTGCCAGCAGCTTAGATGCGGGAGGGCCAAATACGCAGTATTTT,CASSLDAGGPNTQYF
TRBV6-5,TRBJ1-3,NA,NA,TGTGCCAGCACCCCCCTGTCTGGAAACACCATATATTTT,CASTPLSGNTIYF
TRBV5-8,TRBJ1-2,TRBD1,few,TGTGCCAGCAGCTTCATACAGGGGGCTAACTATGGCTACACCTTC,CASSFIQGANYGYTF
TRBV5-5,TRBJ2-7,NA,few,TGTGCCAGCAGCTTGACGGGATCCCCCGTCATTGGGGAGCAGTACTTC,CASSLTGSPVIGEQYF
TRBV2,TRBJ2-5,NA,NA,TGTGCCAGCGGCCAGGGGTTTGAGACCCAGTACTTC,CASGQGFETQYF
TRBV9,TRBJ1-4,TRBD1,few,TGTGCCAGCGGAGGACAGGGGCCTAATGAAAAACTGTTTTTT,CASGGQGPNEKLFF
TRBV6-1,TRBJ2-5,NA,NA,TGTGCCAGCAGGGGGGGACCGATATTGACCCAGTACTTC,CASRGGPILTQYF
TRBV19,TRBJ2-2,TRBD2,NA,TGTGCCAGTAGTATCGACGGGAGGGCCACCGGGGAGCTGTTTTTT,CASSIDGRATGELFF
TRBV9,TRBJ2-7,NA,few,TGTGCCAGCAGTAAGACGCCGGTTGGGGGGTCTAACGAGCAGTACTTC,CASSKTPVGGSNEQYF